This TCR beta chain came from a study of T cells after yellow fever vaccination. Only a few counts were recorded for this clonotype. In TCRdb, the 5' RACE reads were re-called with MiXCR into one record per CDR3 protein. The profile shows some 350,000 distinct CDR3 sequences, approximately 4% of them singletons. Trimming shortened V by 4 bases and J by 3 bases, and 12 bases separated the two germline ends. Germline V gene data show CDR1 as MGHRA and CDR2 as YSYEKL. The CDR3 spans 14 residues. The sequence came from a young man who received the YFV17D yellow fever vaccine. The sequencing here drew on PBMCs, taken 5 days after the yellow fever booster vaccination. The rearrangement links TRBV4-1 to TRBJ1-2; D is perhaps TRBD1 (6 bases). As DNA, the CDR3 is TGCGCCAGCAGCCGCTCAGGGGACGACTATGGCTACACCTTC. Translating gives CASSRSGDDYGYTF.